The next 29 T cell receptor beta chains were all read from a single sample in a study of shared clonotypes between healthy human individuals. Sequenced by immunoSEQ multiplex PCR; TCRdb stores in-frame clones only, minus some. The sample carries about 2 million clones, 85% to 95% recorded once. Input material: naive CD4+ T cells sorted from blood. Indicated subset: CD45RA+ positively selected. All receptors come from a man aged 18 to 29 in good health.

In its sample, this clone was seen once. This CDR3 is also generated by other DNA sequences in the sample. The chain employs TRBV10-1 and TRBJ1-3; D not certain. Trimming removed 8 bases from V and 0 bases from J, with 8 bases in between. This CDR3 contains 13 residues. In germline, CDR1 is WNHNN, CDR2 SYGVQD (reference sequence). The CDR3 loop is CASSRDSGNTIYF. As DNA, the CDR3 is TGCGCCAGCTCGCGGGACTCTGGAAACACCATATATTTT.

The V call is TRBV25-1, the J call TRBJ1-2; 11 nucleotides match TRBD1. Looked up from germline, CDR1 is MGHDK and CDR2 is SYGVNS. This CDR3 spans 12 amino acids. V trimming: 7 bases; J trimming: 6 bases; junction bases outside the gene matches: 1. This chain's CDR3 is CASKDRGHGYTF. The CDR3 DNA sequence: TGTGCCAGCAAGGACAGGGGGCATGGCTACACCTTC.

The CDR3 loop reads CASSSFGRGNEKLFF. The DNA of the CDR3 is TGTGCCAGCAGCTCATTCGGCAGGGGGAATGAAAAACTGTTTTTT. The rearrangement uses TRBV5-4 and TRBJ1-4, with 7 bases lining up with TRBD1. Trimming took 3 bases from V and 5 from J; bases not matched to a gene: 7. The CDR3 extends over 15 amino acids. Germline CDR1 reads SGHNT; CDR2 reads YYREEE (reference sequence).

The chain couples TRBV9 to TRBJ2-7, with 9 bases fitting TRBD1. Per the germline V gene, CDR1 is SGDLS and CDR2 is YYNGEE. J was trimmed by 5 bases and V by 3 bases; bases with no gene match: 6. This CDR3 comprises 14 residues. CDR3 DNA: TGTGCCAGCAGCGACCGGGACAGGGCCCACGAGCAGTACTTC. It codes for CASSDRDRAHEQYF.

Only one count was recorded for this clone. The same CDR3 is also encoded by other DNA sequences in this sample. The chain employs TRBV5-1 and TRBJ2-1; TRBD2 agrees at 8 bases. The J segment lost 5 bases and the V segment lost 5 bases, leaving 6 bases of the junction unmatched. Germline V gene sequence: CDR1 SGHRS, CDR2 YFSETQ. The CDR3 sequence is 14 residues long. The CDR3 bases are TGCGCCAGCAGTTTCGGACTAGCAGACAATGAGCAGTTCTTC. It codes for CASSFGLADNEQFF. The entire variable domain, with the rest obtained from reference TRBV5-1 and TRBJ2-1, is as follows: KAGVTQTPRYLIKTRGQQVTLSCSPISGHRSVSWYQQTPGQGLQFLFEYFSETQRNKGNFPGRFSGRQFSNSRSEMNVSTLELGDSALYLCASSFGLADNEQFFGPGTRLTVL.

The rearrangement joins TRBV2 to TRBJ2-7; 10 nucleotides match TRBD2. J was trimmed by 1 base and V by 6 bases; bases with no gene match: 6. Germline CDR1 reads SNHLY; CDR2 reads FYNNEI. The CDR3 runs to 15 residues. CDR3 sequence reads: CASRLAGAGSYEQYF. In nucleotides, the CDR3 is TGTGCCAGCAGGCTAGCGGGAGCCGGGTCCTACGAGCAGTACTTC.

CDR3 protein: CASSQNEATYSNQPQHF. The CDR3 bases are TGCGCCAGCAGTCAAAACGAGGCAACATATAGCAATCAGCCCCAGCATTTT. The chain carries TRBV4-1 and TRBJ1-5; D is uncertain. Looked up from germline, CDR1 is MGHRA and CDR2 is YSYEKL. CDR3 length equals 17 residues. With 6 bases removed from V and 0 bases from J, the gap between germline ends came to 18 bases.

V gene TRBV7-9 combines with J gene TRBJ2-5, with D possibly matching TRBD1 (6 bases). Germline loops: CDR1 SEHNR, CDR2 FQNEAQ (reference sequence). This CDR3 has 14 amino acids. Trimming shortened V by 4 bases and J by 0 bases, and 9 bases separated the two germline ends. The CDR3 is CASSWRTDQETQYF. CDR3 coding DNA: TGTGCCAGCAGCTGGCGGACAGACCAAGAGACCCAGTACTTC.

V and J are TRBV30 and TRBJ2-5; the D is unclear. Germline assignment: CDR1 GTSNPN and CDR2 SVGIG (reference sequence). V lost 2 bases, J lost 4 bases, and 11 bases lay in between. CDR3 length: 13 residues. The CDR3 reads CAWSKEVGETQYF. In DNA form, the CDR3 reads TGTGCCTGGAGTAAAGAAGTAGGAGAGACCCAGTACTTC. Full variable domain (remainder filled in from reference TRBV30 and TRBJ2-5): SQTIHQWPATLVQPVGSPLSLECTVEGTSNPNLYWYRQAAGRGLQLLFYSVGIGQISSEVPQNLSASRPQDRQFILSSKKLLLSDSGFYLCAWSKEVGETQYFGPGTRLLVL.

This sequence joins TRBV11-2 and TRBJ2-1; 8 nucleotides match TRBD2. V gave up 10 bases and J gave up 5 bases; unmatched junction bases: 13. CDR1 SGHAT and CDR2 FQNNGV come from the germline V gene. This CDR3 spans 15 amino acids. The CDR3 spells CATRGFSGAHNEQFF. The CDR3 region has the DNA TGTGCCACCCGAGGGTTTAGCGGGGCTCACAATGAGCAGTTCTTC.

This chain connects TRBV2 to TRBJ1-6; no definite D call. The CDR3 spans 13 residues. From germline, CDR1 is SNHLY and CDR2 FYNNEI. V was cut by 6 bases and J by 10 bases, with 13 bases left in between. CDR3 bases: TGTGCCAGCAGCCCGGCGGGCGAATCACCCCTCCACTTT. This encodes CASSPAGESPLHF.

The chain couples TRBV19 to TRBJ2-7, with 9 bases lining up with TRBD1. V shed 3 bases and J 2 bases; nucleotides not matched to a gene: 11. The germline gives CDR1 LNHDA, CDR2 SQIVND (reference sequence). This CDR3 is 17 amino acids long. The CDR3 loop reads CASSMGRGTGRPYEQYF. CDR3 nucleotide sequence: TGTGCCAGTAGTATGGGGCGGGGGACAGGGCGACCCTACGAGCAGTACTTC.

This clone has more than one count but fewer than ten. CDR3 residues: CASSASGRKDTGELFF. DNA of the CDR3: TGTGCCAGCAGCGCTAGCGGGAGGAAGGACACCGGGGAGCTGTTTTTT. The chain has TRBV5-4 and TRBJ2-2; the match to TRBD2 covers 11 bases. This CDR3 contains 16 residues. Trimming removed 4 bases from V and 3 bases from J; junction bases left unmatched: 5. CDR1 SGHNT and CDR2 YYREEE come from the germline V gene (reference sequence). Filled out from reference TRBV5-4 and TRBJ2-2, the complete variable domain reads ETGVTQSPTHLIKTRGQQVTLRCSSQSGHNTVSWYQQALGQGPQFIFQYYREEENGRGNFPPRFSGLQFPNYSSELNVNALELDDSALYLCASSASGRKDTGELFFGEGSRLTVL.

The chain has TRBV5-1 and TRBJ2-7, with 10 bases fitting TRBD1. V shed 0 bases, J shed 12 bases, and the junction held 12 bases outside the gene matches. The CDR3 runs 15 residues. Germline V gene lookup returns CDR1 SGHRS and CDR2 YFSETQ. The chain's CDR3 is CASSLDLGQGSVSYF. The CDR3, as DNA: TGCGCCAGCAGCTTGGATTTGGGACAGGGGAGCGTTTCGTACTTC.

On this clone itself: The sample has other DNA sequences that encode this CDR3 too. The rearrangement uses TRBV2 and TRBJ1-4; possible D gene TRBD1, 6 bases. The CDR3 consists of 12 residues. V was trimmed by 6 bases and J by 8 bases, leaving 10 bases between them. Germline V gene lookup returns CDR1 SNHLY and CDR2 FYNNEI. This CDR3 is CASRGGGEKLFF. The DNA of the CDR3 is TGTGCCAGCAGGGGAGGGGGAGAAAAACTGTTTTTT.

As to this clone: At one end, the junction sequence differs from germline, possibly due to a read error. This chain uses TRBV7-7 with TRBJ2-1; D unresolved. Germline lookup yields CDR1 SSHAT and CDR2 FNYEAQ (reference sequence). There are 13 residues in the CDR3. CDR3 in amino acids: CASSLSRNNEQFF. The CDR3 DNA reads TGTGCTAGCAGCTTAAGCCGTAACAATGAGCAGTTCTTC.

The chain joins TRBV30 to TRBJ1-2; D might be TRBD1 (6 bases). The CDR3 runs to 13 residues. Germline CDR1 is GTSNPN and CDR2 is SVGIG (reference sequence). V dropped 0 bases and J dropped 8 bases, with 13 bases sitting between them. The CDR3 DNA follows: TGTGCCTGGAGTGTATATACAGGGTTAGGCTACACCTTC. It codes for CAWSVYTGLGYTF.

J is TRBJ1-2 and V is TRBV29-1; D uncertain. This CDR3 is built from 11 residues. Deletions cut 4 bases from V and 8 bases from J, with 11 bases between. Germline assignment: CDR1 SQVTM and CDR2 ANQGSEA. The CDR3 sequence: CSVGTGWGYTF. For the CDR3, the DNA is TGCAGCGTTGGGACGGGTTGGGGCTACACCTTC.

This clone was detected only once. The J gene is TRBJ1-1, the V gene TRBV29-1; D perhaps matches TRBD1 (6 bases). This CDR3 has 11 residues. Germline CDR1 is SQVTM and CDR2 is ANQGSEA. The V end lost 6 bases, the J end lost 6 bases, and 11 bases lay between the germline ends. Written as DNA, the CDR3 is TGCAGCGTGTCGAGGGGGGCTGAAGCTTTCTTT. As protein: CSVSRGAEAFF. The entire variable domain, with the rest obtained from reference TRBV29-1 and TRBJ1-1, is as follows: SAVISQKPSRDICQRGTSLTIQCQVDSQVTMMFWYRQQPGQSLTLIATANQGSEATYESGFVIDKFPISRPNLTFSTLTVSNMSPEDSSIYLCSVSRGAEAFFGQGTRLTVV.

The chain couples TRBV15 to TRBJ2-3; D remains ambiguous. V gave up 3 bases and J gave up 5 bases, with 6 bases separating them. Germline V gene sequence: CDR1 LNHNV, CDR2 YYDKDF (reference sequence). CDR3 size: 12 residues. In DNA form, the CDR3 reads TGTGCCACCAGCAGGCCCCTAGATACGCAGTATTTT. It is translated as CATSRPLDTQYF.

This chain uses TRBV14 with TRBJ1-1, with D perhaps matching TRBD1 (5 bases). Trimming took 4 bases from V and 5 from J, leaving 14 bases between them. Germline V lookup: CDR1 SGHDN, CDR2 FVKESK. CDR3 length: 14 amino acids. The CDR3 protein is CASSLFKGVTEAFF. In DNA, the CDR3 is TGTGCCAGCAGCCTTTTTAAAGGGGTTACTGAAGCTTTCTTT.

This clone was seen only once. The chain recombines TRBV11-2 with TRBJ2-5; TRBD2 matches at 14 bases. V trimming: 4 bases; J trimming: 2 bases; junction bases outside the gene matches: 3. From germline, CDR1 is SGHAT and CDR2 FQNNGV. The CDR3 is 16 amino acids. CDR3 sequence: CASSSRTSGRQETQYF. DNA for the CDR3: TGTGCCAGCAGCTCCCGGACTAGCGGGAGGCAAGAGACCCAGTACTTC.

This chain joins TRBV12-2 and TRBJ2-7; the listed D gene, TRBD2, was not tested against the DNA. TRBV12-2 represents a pseudogene. The CDR3 runs to 18 residues. In DNA form, the CDR3 reads TGTGCAAGTCGCTTACCGACCGGGCCCACAGGGAGGGTTTGGGAGCAGTACTTC. As protein: CASRLPTGPTGRVWEQYF.

V gene TRBV5-1 combines with J gene TRBJ1-2, with a possible D match to TRBD1 (5 bases). V was pared by 4 bases and J by 2 bases, with 15 bases between. CDR1 is SGHRS and CDR2 is YFSETQ in the germline V gene. This CDR3 has 15 residues. The DNA for the CDR3 is TGCGCCAGCAGCCTTGGGACTGGAGCCAACTATGGCTACACCTTC. Its protein is CASSLGTGANYGYTF.

This rearrangement joins TRBV6-1 to TRBJ1-2, with unresolved D. Trimming took off 0 bases at V and 1 base at J, with 9 bases between the two ends. Germline V gives CDR1 MNHNS, CDR2 SASEGT. This CDR3 region has 15 residues. This CDR3 is CASSEARFRNYGYTF. In nucleotides, the CDR3 is TGTGCCAGCAGTGAAGCGCGCTTCCGTAACTATGGCTACACCTTC.

Points on this clone: One end of the junction does not line up with germline, which may come from a read error. The gene calls are TRBV28 and TRBJ2-5; possibly TRBD2 for D (5 bases). Germline loops: CDR1 MDHEN, CDR2 SYDVKM. This CDR3 region has 15 residues. The CDR3 loop is CASSLLLVGQETQYF. For the CDR3, the DNA is TGTGCCAGCAGCTTATTACTAGTAGGCCAAGAGACCCAGTACTTC.

The CDR3 coding sequence is TGTGCCAGCAACGGGGGGACTGTCTATGGCTACACCTTC. Encoded protein: CASNGGTVYGYTF. V gene TRBV7-9 combines with J gene TRBJ1-2; D might be TRBD1 (5 bases). This CDR3 is built from 13 residues. Germline V CDR1 and CDR2: SEHNR, FQNEAQ (reference sequence). Trimming pared 7 bases from V and 4 bases from J, leaving 13 bases between.

The genes are TRBV30 and TRBJ1-1; tentative D call: TRBD1 (5 bases). Germline assignment: CDR1 GTSNPN and CDR2 SVGIG (reference sequence). Trimming took 4 bases from V and 4 from J, leaving 10 bases between them. The CDR3 sequence is 12 residues long. The CDR3 DNA reads as TGTGCCTGGAACGCGGGGGGCACTGAAGCTTTCTTT. Its protein is CAWNAGGTEAFF.

This clone was seen a single time. This rearrangement joins TRBV5-1 to TRBJ2-1, with 9 bases lining up with TRBD2. Germline CDR1 is SGHRS and CDR2 is YFSETQ. With V trimmed by 1 base and J by 3 bases, 14 bases remained unmatched. The CDR3 contains 19 residues. The DNA for the CDR3 is TGCGCCAGCAGCTTGAAACCGGAAGATAGCGGGAGATACTACAATGAGCAGTTCTTC. Its translation is CASSLKPEDSGRYYNEQFF.